The clone carrying this TCR beta chain was seen a few times. What it binds is not known. V lost 7 bases and J lost 0; bases outside the gene matches: 13. Germline assignment: CDR1 SQVTM and CDR2 ANQGSEA. CDR3 length equals 17 residues. This record comes from a study of early T cells in non-severe SARS-CoV-2 infection. About the research overall: Alpha and beta chains were unpaired, from unsorted whole-blood bulk RNA.

Unique molecular identifiers (one per individual cDNA molecule) were attached. Using its own MiXCR run on the 5' RACE reads, TCRdb lists one record per CDR3 protein. The table lists about 60,000 distinct CDR3 sequences, around 9.3% of them singletons. Study results and limitations: CD4 and private specificities were missed by VDJdb matching, which favored anti-spike CD8 responses.

Sequenced material: whole blood. The chain employs TRBV29-1 and TRBJ2-1; 9 nucleotides match TRBD2. This receptor was obtained from an adult who was a healthcare worker with PCR-confirmed SARS-CoV-2 infection or an uninfected control (not recorded which). The CDR3 sequence is CSAPGASGVSSYNEQFF. In nucleotides, the CDR3 is TGCAGCGCCCCGGGGGCTAGCGGGGTGAGCTCCTACAATGAGCAGTTCTTC.